One sample yielded the 29 T cell receptor beta chains listed below, sequenced in a study of T cell responses to AZD1222 COVID-19 vaccine. This table comes from immunoSEQ multiplex PCR, and its TCRdb copy is limited to in-frame clones, with some not included. Found here are 160,000 or so clones, roughly nine tenths of them singletons; the top ten hold roughly 1.7%. The sequences come from peripheral blood, collected on day 0 of AZD1222 vaccination. The receptors were gathered from an adult in good health.

CDR3 loop: CARTMTSGIYNEQFF. In DNA form, the CDR3 reads TGTGCCAGAACGATGACTAGCGGGATCTACAATGAGCAGTTCTTC. The V and J genes are TRBV2 and TRBJ2-1, with 11 bases lining up with TRBD2. V lost 9 bases, J lost 3 bases, and 7 bases stayed unmatched. Germline V lookup: CDR1 SNHLY, CDR2 FYNNEI. The CDR3 totals 15 residues.

The chain links TRBV11-2 to TRBJ1-4; 11 nucleotides agree with TRBD1. Germline CDR1 reads SGHAT; CDR2 reads FQNNGV. The ends lost 4 bases at V and 7 bases at J; junction bases unmatched: 2. The CDR3 has 14 residues. CDR3 nucleotide sequence: TGTGCCAGCAGCTCCGGGACAGGGGGTGAAAAACTGTTTTTT. Encoded protein: CASSSGTGGEKLFF.

This chain joins TRBV9 and TRBJ1-3; no clear D. V lost 3 bases to trimming and J lost 0 bases, with 16 bases between them. Per germline, CDR1 SGDLS and CDR2 YYNGEE. This CDR3 is 17 amino acids long. The DNA of the CDR3 is TGTGCCAGCAGCGGGCGCCGCGACATAAGCTCTGGAAACACCATATATTTT. Residues: CASSGRRDISSGNTIYF.

The sample holds many counts of this clone. The rearrangement links TRBV4-3 to TRBJ2-7; D may be TRBD1 (5 bases). CDR1 is LGHNA and CDR2 is YSLEER in the germline V gene. This CDR3 spans 15 amino acids. V was cut by 0 bases and J by 0 bases, with 9 bases left in between. As DNA, the CDR3 is TGCGCCAGCAGCCAAGATTGGGGCGGCTCCTACGAGCAGTACTTC. It yields the protein CASSQDWGGSYEQYF.

CDR3 bases: TGTGCCAGCAGCCCAATACAGGGTACCGGGGAGCTGTTTTTT. It yields the protein CASSPIQGTGELFF. This chain links TRBV7-3 with TRBJ2-2, with D maybe TRBD1 (6 bases). Trimming took 5 bases from V and 5 from J, leaving 12 bases between them. CDR3 length equals 14 residues. The germline CDR1 and CDR2 sequences are SGHTA and FQGTGA.

The chain has TRBV24-1 and TRBJ2-5; D unclear. The CDR3 sequence is 12 residues long. The germline gives CDR1 KGHDR, CDR2 SFDVKD. V was clipped by 5 bases and J by 5 bases, with 8 bases between them. CDR3 amino acids: CATSAPTETQYF. DNA for the CDR3: TGTGCCACCAGTGCCCCGACGGAGACCCAGTACTTC.

V is TRBV6-6 and J is TRBJ1-6; D unclear. Looked up from germline, CDR1 is MNHNY and CDR2 is SVGAGI (reference sequence). CDR3 length equals 13 residues. The V and J ends lost 2 bases and 6 bases respectively, with 5 bases between them. The CDR3 coding sequence is TGTGCCAGCAGTTACGAGGTTAATTCACCCCTCCACTTT. Encoded protein: CASSYEVNSPLHF.

The chain recombines TRBV30 with TRBJ1-1; a weak D match, TRBD1 (6 bases). Germline lookup yields CDR1 GTSNPN and CDR2 SVGIG (reference sequence). The CDR3 contains 13 residues. V gave up 4 bases and J gave up 1 base, with 10 bases separating them. In DNA form, the CDR3 reads TGTGCCTGGAAGTCACAGGGGAACACTGAAGCTTTCTTT. Translated: CAWKSQGNTEAFF.

V gene TRBV29-1 combines with J gene TRBJ2-3; 8 bases are shared with TRBD1. Germline assignment: CDR1 SQVTM and CDR2 ANQGSEA. Trimming removed 5 bases from V and 1 base from J; junction bases left unmatched: 5. The CDR3 is 14 amino acids. The CDR3: CSVSQGAGTDTQYF. In DNA form, the CDR3 reads TGCAGCGTTTCCCAGGGGGCTGGCACAGATACGCAGTATTTT.

The J gene is TRBJ2-1, the V gene TRBV6-5, with D possibly being TRBD2 (6 bases). V lost 11 bases, J lost 0 bases, and 11 bases lay in between. This CDR3 comprises 13 residues. Germline V CDR1 and CDR2: MNHEY, SVGAGI. DNA for the CDR3: TGTGCCGGCGGGACGAGCTCCTACAATGAGCAGTTCTTC. As protein: CAGGTSSYNEQFF.

The chain couples TRBV9 to TRBJ1-4; no reliable D call. The ends were cut back, 3 bases at V and 0 bases at J, with 9 bases in the middle. The CDR3 is made up of 15 amino acids. The germline V gene encodes CDR1 SGDLS and CDR2 YYNGEE. The CDR3 DNA reads TGTGCCAGCAGCGGCTCAGCAACAACTAATGAAAAACTGTTTTTT. The encoded protein is CASSGSATTNEKLFF.

The chain joins TRBV7-3 to TRBJ1-6; D unresolved. Trimming pared 2 bases from V and 8 bases from J, leaving 10 bases between. Germline V lookup: CDR1 SGHTA, CDR2 FQGTGA. There are 14 residues in the CDR3. Written as DNA, the CDR3 is TGTGCCAGCAGCTTACCCGCTCTGCATTCACCCCTCCACTTT. Its protein product is CASSLPALHSPLHF.

This clone was counted a single time. This chain connects TRBV14 to TRBJ2-2, with D hard to call. The germline V gene encodes CDR1 SGHDN and CDR2 FVKESK. The CDR3 is 13 residues long. V shed 2 bases and J shed 5 bases, with 6 bases lying between them. In DNA, the CDR3 is TGTGCCAGCAGCCAATCAGGAACCGGGGAGCTGTTTTTT. Translated, it gives CASSQSGTGELFF.

CDR3 nucleotide sequence: TGCAGTGCTAGTGGCGCAGGAGGAAGTGTCACTGAAGCTTTCTTT. Protein sequence: CSASGAGGSVTEAFF. The V call is TRBV20-1, the J call TRBJ1-1; D not resolved. CDR3 length equals 15 residues. Germline CDR1 DFQATT, CDR2 SNEGSKA (reference sequence). The V and J ends lost 3 bases and 4 bases respectively, with 18 bases between them.

The chain is built from TRBV9 and TRBJ1-2, with TRBD1 matching 8 bases. The CDR3 loop spans 15 amino acids. CDR1 is SGDLS, CDR2 YYNGEE, per germline. V gave up 0 bases and J gave up 4 bases; unmatched junction bases: 5. The CDR3 region is CASSVDTGTGYGYTF. CDR3 in DNA: TGTGCCAGCAGCGTAGATACAGGGACAGGCTATGGCTACACCTTC.

V is TRBV27 and J is TRBJ1-2; D gene unclear. Germline V gives CDR1 MNHEY, CDR2 SMNVEV (reference sequence). The V gene lost 5 bases and the J gene lost 6 bases, with 16 bases spanning the gap. This CDR3 is 14 amino acids long. CDR3 amino acids: CASSQDQRLNGYTF. CDR3 nucleotide sequence: TGTGCCAGCAGTCAAGACCAGAGACTAAATGGCTACACCTTC.

The chain joins TRBV24-1 to TRBJ2-5, with 8 bases matching TRBD2. From germline, CDR1 is KGHDR and CDR2 SFDVKD. The CDR3 extends over 16 amino acids. J gave up 4 bases and V 2 bases, and 8 bases lay outside the gene matches. The CDR3 sequence: CATSDSPGGGGETQYF. As DNA, the CDR3 is TGTGCCACCAGTGATTCCCCCGGGGGGGGCGGAGAGACCCAGTACTTC.

The chain links TRBV5-1 to TRBJ2-3, with D tentatively TRBD2 (5 bases). V shed 3 bases and J shed 2 bases, with 13 bases lying between them. This CDR3 spans 15 amino acids. CDR1 is SGHRS, CDR2 YFSETQ, per germline. The CDR3 spells CASSSQLGITDTQYF. CDR3 DNA sequence: TGCGCCAGCAGCTCACAACTAGGGATCACAGATACGCAGTATTTT.

The chain links TRBV11-2 to TRBJ2-2, with 7 bases lining up with TRBD2. CDR3 length: 15 residues. Germline assignment: CDR1 SGHAT and CDR2 FQNNGV. The ends lost 5 bases at V and 7 bases at J; junction bases unmatched: 10. The CDR3 spells CASSQIAGRGGELFF. DNA of the CDR3: TGTGCCAGCAGCCAGATTGCTGGGAGGGGCGGGGAGCTGTTTTTT. Looking up the rest from reference TRBV11-2 and TRBJ2-2 gives the full variable domain: EAGVAQSPRYKIIEKRQSVAFWCNPISGHATLYWYQQILGQGPKLLIQFQNNGVVDDSQLPKDRFSAERLKGVDSTLKIQPAKLEDSAVYLCASSQIAGRGGELFFGEGSRLTVL.

The genes are TRBV5-4 and TRBJ2-3; D is unclear. CDR3 size: 12 residues. Germline CDR1 and CDR2: SGHNT and YYREEE (reference sequence). Trimming stripped 2 bases from V and 4 bases from J, with 5 bases between. The CDR3 DNA sequence: TGTGCCAGCAGCTTATATGCAGATACGCAGTATTTT. Translation: CASSLYADTQYF.

The chain links TRBV27 to TRBJ2-5; 13 nucleotides agree with TRBD2. V dropped 5 bases and J dropped 6; count of bases not matched to a gene: 12. CDR3 length: 17 residues. Germline CDR1 reads MNHEY; CDR2 reads SMNVEV (reference sequence). CDR3 sequence: CASSPKQTSGGVKTQYF. As DNA, the CDR3 is TGTGCCAGCAGTCCCAAACAAACTAGCGGGGGGGTAAAGACCCAGTACTTC.

The genes are TRBV5-4 and TRBJ1-2, with a possible D match to TRBD1 (6 bases). The CDR3 consists of 14 residues. V was trimmed by 4 bases and J by 8 bases, leaving 18 bases between them. From germline, CDR1 is SGHNT and CDR2 YYREEE (reference sequence). The CDR3 nucleotides read TGTGCCAGCAGCGAGATCGGGACACTGGACGGCTACACCTTC. Amino acids: CASSEIGTLDGYTF.

This sequence joins TRBV15 and TRBJ1-4; 11 bases are a match to TRBD1. Trimming took 4 bases from V and 7 from J; bases not matched to a gene: 5. Germline V gene lookup returns CDR1 LNHNV and CDR2 YYDKDF (reference sequence). This CDR3 is 15 amino acids long. The CDR3 sequence: CATSTGQGGSEKLFF. In nucleotides, the CDR3 is TGTGCCACCAGCACGGGACAGGGGGGAAGTGAAAAACTGTTTTTT. Together with reference TRBV15 and TRBJ1-4, the CDR3 gives the full variable domain: DAMVIQNPRYQVTQFGKPVTLSCSQTLNHNVMYWYQQKSSQAPKLLFHYYDKDFNNEADTPDNFQSRRPNTSFCFLDIRSPGLGDTAMYLCATSTGQGGSEKLFFGSGTQLSVL.

The V and J genes are TRBV5-1 and TRBJ1-4, with a possible D match to TRBD1 (5 bases). CDR1 is SGHRS, CDR2 YFSETQ, per germline. V lost 0 bases to trimming and J lost 3 bases, with 9 bases between them. The CDR3 runs to 15 residues. CDR3 nucleotides: TGCGCCAGCAGCTTGGTAGGGGCGGCTAATGAAAAACTGTTTTTT. Translated, it gives CASSLVGAANEKLFF. The full variable domain, rest sourced from reference TRBV5-1 and TRBJ1-4, is KAGVTQTPRYLIKTRGQQVTLSCSPISGHRSVSWYQQTPGQGLQFLFEYFSETQRNKGNFPGRFSGRQFSNSRSEMNVSTLELGDSALYLCASSLVGAANEKLFFGSGTQLSVL.

The V and J genes are TRBV15 and TRBJ2-3; unclear D gene. The CDR3 is made up of 15 amino acids. Looked up from germline, CDR1 is LNHNV and CDR2 is YYDKDF (reference sequence). Trimming stripped 0 bases from V and 5 bases from J, with 12 bases between. CDR3 sequence reads: CATSRDYNSRDTQYF. The DNA for the CDR3 is TGTGCCACCAGCAGAGATTACAATTCCCGAGATACGCAGTATTTT.

The chain carries TRBV28 and TRBJ2-1, with 9 bases identical to TRBD2. The CDR3 totals 15 residues. Germline lookup yields CDR1 MDHEN and CDR2 SYDVKM. The trim removed 7 bases at V and 4 bases at J, leaving 8 bases unmatched. The chain's CDR3 is CASTLSGGQYNEQFF. In DNA form, the CDR3 reads TGTGCCAGCACCCTGAGCGGGGGGCAATACAATGAGCAGTTCTTC.

This clone was seen more than once but under ten times. The J gene is TRBJ1-5, the V gene TRBV10-3, with D perhaps matching TRBD1 (5 bases). V lost 10 bases, J lost 7 bases, and 17 bases lay in between. CDR3 length: 13 amino acids. CDR1 is ENHRY and CDR2 is SYGVKD in the germline V gene. As DNA, the CDR3 is TGTGCCACCCTCCAGGGTATGGGCCAGCCCCAGCATTTT. Protein: CATLQGMGQPQHF.

V gene TRBV9 combines with J gene TRBJ2-2, with 10 bases matching TRBD2. The V segment lost 4 bases and the J segment 9 bases; nucleotides outside the gene matches: 9. Germline loops: CDR1 SGDLS, CDR2 YYNGEE. This CDR3 has 15 residues. This CDR3 is CASSPIAGGGRELFF. CDR3 bases: TGTGCCAGCAGCCCCATAGCGGGGGGAGGCAGGGAGCTGTTTTTT.

This clone showed up just once. The J gene is TRBJ1-4, the V gene TRBV15; D perhaps matches TRBD1 (6 bases). V lost 0 bases, J lost 5 bases, and 13 bases lay in between. CDR3 length: 16 amino acids. Germline V CDR1 and CDR2: LNHNV, YYDKDF (reference sequence). The DNA for the CDR3 is TGTGCCACCAGCAGAGAAAAACGGGGGGCGAATGAAAAACTGTTTTTT. As protein: CATSREKRGANEKLFF.